The present T cell receptor (beta chain) was sequenced within a study of metastatic and nonmetastatic thyroid tumors. The overall study: Across blood and tumor or nodule tissue, repertoires from malignant and benign thyroid patients were compared with one another. Overall study findings and caveats: Benign nodules reportedly had significantly lower TCR beta diversity than malignant thyroid tumors in blood and tumor.

CDR1 and CDR2 from the germline V gene are MNHEY and SVGEGT. This CDR3 is 12 amino acids long. The germline V and J ends were trimmed by 6 bases and 0 bases, with 5 bases remaining between them. TCRdb re-called clones from the PCR reads using MiXCR. The sample includes some 84,000 clones, roughly 8.6% seen only once; the top ten take 8% to 10%. All patients reached thyroid surgery having received no treatment beforehand. To note about this clone: Its antigen is undetermined. A clone one base away is much larger, so this may be a read error.

The chain joins TRBV6-2 or TRBV6-3 to TRBJ1-1, with D unresolved. Specimen: blood. This TCR came from a female donor with papillary thyroid cancer or a benign thyroid nodule (not recorded which). Some clones in this sample may be carry-over from other donors' samples. CDR3 nucleotide sequence: TGTGCCAGCAGATACATGAACACTGAAGCTTTCTTT. Translation gives CASRYMNTEAFF.